In its sample, the clone carrying this T cell receptor (beta chain) was seen many times. Its antigen remains unidentified. The data originate from a study of neurological immune-mediated disorders. Regarding the study as a whole: Across subjects, expanded clones had no CDR3 amino acid sequences in common, pointing to private repertoires in all groups.

Trimming cost V 3 bases and J 8 bases, with 19 bases left between them. The germline CDR1 and CDR2 sequences are DFQATT and SNEGSKA (reference sequence). The CDR3 runs to 15 residues. As for time point: longitudinal time-point 2. For the unsorted libraries, 2 million PBMCs stored at -80 C served as input. With 10-nucleotide random UMIs included, cDNA was synthesized by 5'RACE. Sequencing runs each yielded over 180 million TCR-beta sequences from 15-18 subjects. TCRdb itself ran the 5' RACE reads through MiXCR, one entry per CDR3 protein. The sample lists around 49,000 distinct CDR3 sequences, roughly 13% seen once, with 4.5% in the top ten.

Sequencing was done on a sample of PBMCs. The rearrangement links TRBV20-1 to TRBJ1-4; no clear D. This sequence was found in a male donor with HTLV-1-associated myelopathy (HAM/TSP). As DNA, the CDR3 is TGCAGTGCTAGCAGCCGCATGAGTCCTAGGGAAAAACTGTTTTTT. Its translation: CSASSRMSPREKLFF.